The present T cell receptor (beta chain) was sequenced within a study of blood T cell repertoires in COVID-19. Study overall: There were acute and convalescent COVID-19 samples, and they came from the United States, Italy and Spain. PBMCs, B-cell-depleted T cells, or T cells provided the cDNA or gDNA that made up the material.

Authors' processing steps: Nucleated cell counts were estimated from reference gene primer amplification. Sequencing used immunoSEQ multiplex PCR; TCRdb keeps in-frame clones, though not all of them. That table is the source of V, J and clone size, and D and trimming were worked out from the DNA. The data hold roughly 70,000 clones, with around four fifths observed a single time. This clone was observed a few times. V lost 2 bases and J lost 4, with 8 bases in between. The CDR3 runs 14 residues. CDR1 is KGHDR, CDR2 SFDVKD, per germline. Specimen: peripheral blood. This TCR was recovered from a man aged 60 to 75 with acute or convalescent COVID-19. This sequence joins TRBV24-1 and TRBJ2-1; D remains unclear. CDR3 DNA sequence: TGTGCCACCAGTGATTCCTTTCGGTACAATGAGCAGTTCTTC. Translation: CATSDSFRYNEQFF.